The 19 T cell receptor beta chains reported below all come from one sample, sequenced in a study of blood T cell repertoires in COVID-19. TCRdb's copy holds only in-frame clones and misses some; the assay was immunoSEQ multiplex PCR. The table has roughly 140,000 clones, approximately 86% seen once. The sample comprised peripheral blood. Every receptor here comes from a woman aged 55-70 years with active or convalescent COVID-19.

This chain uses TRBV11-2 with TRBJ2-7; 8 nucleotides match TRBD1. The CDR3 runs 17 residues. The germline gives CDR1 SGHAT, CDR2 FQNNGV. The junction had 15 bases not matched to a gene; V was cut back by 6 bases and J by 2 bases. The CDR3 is CASRPLTLDRDPYEQYF. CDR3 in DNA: TGTGCCAGCAGGCCGCTAACTCTGGACAGGGATCCCTACGAGCAGTACTTC.

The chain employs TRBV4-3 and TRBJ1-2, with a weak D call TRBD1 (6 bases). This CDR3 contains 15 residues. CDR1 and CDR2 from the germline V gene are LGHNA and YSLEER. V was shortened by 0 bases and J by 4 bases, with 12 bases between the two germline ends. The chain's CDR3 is CASSQDWGQGYGYTF. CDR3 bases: TGCGCCAGCAGCCAAGATTGGGGGCAGGGCTATGGCTACACCTTC.

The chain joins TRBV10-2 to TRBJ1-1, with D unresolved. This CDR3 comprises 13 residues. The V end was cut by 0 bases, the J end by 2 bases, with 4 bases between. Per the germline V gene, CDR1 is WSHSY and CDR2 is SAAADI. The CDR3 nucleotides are TGCGCCAGCAGTGAGTCGCGCAACACTGAAGCTTTCTTT. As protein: CASSESRNTEAFF.

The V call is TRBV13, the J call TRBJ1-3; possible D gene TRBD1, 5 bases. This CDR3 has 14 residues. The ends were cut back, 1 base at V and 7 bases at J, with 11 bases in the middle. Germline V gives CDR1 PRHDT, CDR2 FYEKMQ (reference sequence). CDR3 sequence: CASSLDPGRNTIYF. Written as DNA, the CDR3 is TGTGCCAGCAGCTTAGACCCAGGGAGGAACACCATATATTTT.

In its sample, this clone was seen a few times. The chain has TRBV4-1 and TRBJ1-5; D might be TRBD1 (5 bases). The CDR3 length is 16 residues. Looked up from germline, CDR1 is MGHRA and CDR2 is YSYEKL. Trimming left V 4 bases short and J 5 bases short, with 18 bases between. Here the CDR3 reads CASSRPPGQLDQPQHF. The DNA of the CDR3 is TGCGCCAGCAGCCGCCCGCCAGGGCAGTTAGATCAGCCCCAGCATTTT.

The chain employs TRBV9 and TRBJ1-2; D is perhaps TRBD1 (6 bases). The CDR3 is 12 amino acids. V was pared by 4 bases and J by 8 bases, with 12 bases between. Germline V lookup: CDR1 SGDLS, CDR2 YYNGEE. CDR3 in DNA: TGTGCCAGCAGCTCCCAGGGGTCCGGCTACACCTTC. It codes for CASSSQGSGYTF.

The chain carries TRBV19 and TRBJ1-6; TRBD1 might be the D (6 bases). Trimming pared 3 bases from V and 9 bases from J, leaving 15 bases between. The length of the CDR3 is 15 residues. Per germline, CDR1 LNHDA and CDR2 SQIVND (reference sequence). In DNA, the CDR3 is TGTGCCAGTAGTATGGCACAGGGACGGGCTTCACCCCTCCACTTT. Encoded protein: CASSMAQGRASPLHF.

In DNA form, the CDR3 reads TGTGCCACCAGTGATTTGGAAAGGGACATTCCCTATGGCTACACCTTC. This gives the protein CATSDLERDIPYGYTF. The chain carries TRBV24-1 and TRBJ1-2, with D possibly being TRBD1 (6 bases). Per the germline V gene, CDR1 is KGHDR and CDR2 is SFDVKD. CDR3 length equals 16 residues. The V end was cut by 0 bases, the J end by 4 bases, with 14 bases between.

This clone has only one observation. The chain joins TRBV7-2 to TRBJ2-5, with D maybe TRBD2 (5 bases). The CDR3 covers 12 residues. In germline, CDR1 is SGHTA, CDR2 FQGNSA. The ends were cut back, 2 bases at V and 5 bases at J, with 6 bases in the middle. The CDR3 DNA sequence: TGTGCCAGCAGCTTAACTAGGGAGACCCAGTACTTC. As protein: CASSLTRETQYF.

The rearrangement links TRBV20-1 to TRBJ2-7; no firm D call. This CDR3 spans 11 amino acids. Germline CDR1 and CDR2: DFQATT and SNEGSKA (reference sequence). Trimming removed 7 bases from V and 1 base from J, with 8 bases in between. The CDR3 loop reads CSVLMSYEQYF. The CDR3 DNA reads TGCAGTGTACTTATGTCCTACGAGCAGTACTTC.

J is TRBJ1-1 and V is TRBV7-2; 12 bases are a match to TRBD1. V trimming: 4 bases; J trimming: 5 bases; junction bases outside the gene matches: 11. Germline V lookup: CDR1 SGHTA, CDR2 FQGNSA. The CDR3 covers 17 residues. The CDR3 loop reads CASSSTGTGGLGTEAFF. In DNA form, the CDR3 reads TGTGCCAGCAGCTCCACCGGGACAGGGGGCTTAGGGACTGAAGCTTTCTTT.

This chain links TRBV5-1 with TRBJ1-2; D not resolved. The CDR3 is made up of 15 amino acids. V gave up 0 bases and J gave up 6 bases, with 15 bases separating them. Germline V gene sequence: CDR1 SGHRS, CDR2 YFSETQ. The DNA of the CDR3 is TGCGCCAGCAGCTTGGTTTTATTTAATTCGGATGGCTACACCTTC. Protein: CASSLVLFNSDGYTF.

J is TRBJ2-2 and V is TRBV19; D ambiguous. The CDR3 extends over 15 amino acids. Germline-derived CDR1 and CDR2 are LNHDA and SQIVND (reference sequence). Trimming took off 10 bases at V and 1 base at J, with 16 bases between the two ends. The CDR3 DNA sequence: TGTGCCACCTCATGGGCAGACCAGAACACCGGGGAGCTGTTTTTT. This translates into CATSWADQNTGELFF. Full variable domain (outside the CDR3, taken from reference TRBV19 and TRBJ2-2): DGGITQSPKYLFRKEGQNVTLSCEQNLNHDAMYWYRQDPGQGLRLIYYSQIVNDFQKGDIAEGYSVSREKKESFPLTVTSAQKNPTAFYLCATSWADQNTGELFFGEGSRLTVL.

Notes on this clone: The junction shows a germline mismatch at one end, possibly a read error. The CDR3 nucleotides are TGTGCCAGCAGTCAGGCCTCAGACAGGACTGGGGATTTT. Translated, it gives CASSQASDRTGDF. The rearrangement uses TRBV12-3 or TRBV12-4 and TRBJ1-3, with TRBD1 as a possible D gene (6 bases). CDR3 length: 13 residues.

Written as DNA, the CDR3 is TGTGCCATCAGGACAGGGTCCGACACCGGGGAGCTGTTTTTT. Translated: CAIRTGSDTGELFF. This chain links TRBV10-3 with TRBJ2-2, with 7 nucleotides matching TRBD1. The CDR3 spans 14 residues. The J segment lost 3 bases and the V segment lost 6 bases, leaving 4 bases of the junction unmatched. Germline loops: CDR1 ENHRY, CDR2 SYGVKD.

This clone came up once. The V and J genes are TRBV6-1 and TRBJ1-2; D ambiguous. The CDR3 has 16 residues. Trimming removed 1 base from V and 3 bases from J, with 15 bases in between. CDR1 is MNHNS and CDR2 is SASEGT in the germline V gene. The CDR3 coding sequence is TGTGCCAGCAGTGAAGGGTTACTCCAGGCCGACTATGGCTACACCTTC. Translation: CASSEGLLQADYGYTF.

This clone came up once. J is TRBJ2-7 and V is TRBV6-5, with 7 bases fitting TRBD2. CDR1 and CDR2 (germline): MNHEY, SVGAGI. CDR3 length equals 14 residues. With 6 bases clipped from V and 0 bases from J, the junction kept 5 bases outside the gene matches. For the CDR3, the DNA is TGTGCCAGCAGAAGTACGGGAGGCTCCTACGAGCAGTACTTC. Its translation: CASRSTGGSYEQYF.

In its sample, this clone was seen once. In DNA form, the CDR3 reads TGTGCCAGTAGTATGGCGGAGTCTTCCTATAATTCACCCCTCCACTTT. It specifies CASSMAESSYNSPLHF. J is TRBJ1-6 and V is TRBV19; no definite D call. Germline CDR1 and CDR2: LNHDA and SQIVND (reference sequence). V was shortened by 3 bases and J by 1 base, with 10 bases between the two germline ends. The CDR3 consists of 16 residues. Filled out from reference TRBV19 and TRBJ1-6, the complete variable domain reads DGGITQSPKYLFRKEGQNVTLSCEQNLNHDAMYWYRQDPGQGLRLIYYSQIVNDFQKGDIAEGYSVSREKKESFPLTVTSAQKNPTAFYLCASSMAESSYNSPLHFGNGTRLTVT.

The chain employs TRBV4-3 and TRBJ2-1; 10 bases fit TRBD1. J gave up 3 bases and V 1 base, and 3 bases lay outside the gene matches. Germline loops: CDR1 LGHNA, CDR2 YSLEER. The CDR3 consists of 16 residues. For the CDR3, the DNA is TGCGCCAGCAGCCAAGTCGGGACAGGGGTCTACAATGAGCAGTTCTTC. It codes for CASSQVGTGVYNEQFF.